Sequencing of this TCR beta chain was carried out in a study of blood T cell repertoires in COVID-19. Study in general: Both acute and convalescent COVID-19 samples were obtained from the United States, Italy and Spain. Sample material is recorded as cDNA or gDNA derived from T cells, B-cell-depleted T cells, or PBMCs.

In this sample, this clone turned up a few times. TCRdb keeps only in-frame clones here, not all; method: immunoSEQ multiplex PCR. The repertoire holds about 280,000 clones, over 75% seen once, with 9.5% to 11% in the top ten. The germline V gene has CDR1 SNHLY and CDR2 FYNNEI. The CDR3 contains 12 residues. Trimming shortened V by 9 bases and J by 2 bases, and 10 bases separated the two germline ends. Sample: peripheral blood. This rearrangement joins TRBV2 to TRBJ1-2, with unresolved D. The sequence was obtained from a woman in her 70s with acute or convalescent COVID-19. Here the CDR3 reads CASGRPNYGYTF. For the CDR3, the DNA is TGTGCCAGTGGGAGGCCCAACTATGGCTACACCTTC.